These 20 T cell receptor beta chains came from one sample sequenced in a study of shared clonotypes between healthy human individuals (dated by TCRdb to about 2020). Library preparation used the immunoSEQ multiplex PCR assay. TCRdb retrieved this table from immuneACCESS and kept in-frame rearrangements only. Not all clones are present; in checked studies, unresolved V genes account for under half, and no reason is known for the remainder. The sample records about 2.3 million clones, 85% to 95% of which are singletons. Roughly 0.36% of the sample goes to the ten largest clones. The sample taken for sequencing was naive CD4+ T cells from PBMCs. In light of the paper, this sample's cell subset or site label describes: CD45RA+ positively selected. These receptors were obtained from a man younger than 35 in good health. Some clones in this sample may be carry-over from other donors' samples.

The chain has TRBV7-9 and TRBJ1-6; D gene ambiguous. CDR1 and CDR2 (germline): SEHNR, FQNEAQ (reference sequence). The V and J ends lost 3 bases and 7 bases respectively, with 13 bases between them. The CDR3 spans 15 residues. The CDR3, as DNA: TGTGCCAGCAGCTTGACTGCTCTCAGCAATTCACCCCTCCACTTT. This encodes CASSLTALSNSPLHF. The variable domain in full, with the rest retrieved from reference TRBV7-9 and TRBJ1-6, is DTGVSQNPRHKITKRGQNVTFRCDPISEHNRLYWYRQTLGQGPEFLTYFQNEAQLEKSRLLSDRFSAERPKGSFSTLEIQRTEQGDSAMYLCASSLTALSNSPLHFGNGTRLTVT.

The gene calls are TRBV7-9 and TRBJ2-1; D is possibly TRBD1 or TRBD2 (5 bases each). The CDR3 is made up of 16 amino acids. Between the trimmed V and J ends, which lost 1 base and 3 bases, there was a span of 13 bases. Germline loops: CDR1 SEHNR, CDR2 FQNEAQ (reference sequence). CDR3 sequence reads: CASSLVRGVDYNEQFF. The CDR3 region has the DNA TGTGCCAGCAGCTTAGTGAGAGGGGTAGACTACAATGAGCAGTTCTTC.

The CDR3 DNA reads TGCGCCAGCAGTGTCTCAGGTGGCAGGGACAGGGCGTCTCAGCCCCAGCATTTT. Residues: CASSVSGGRDRASQPQHF. The J gene is TRBJ1-5, the V gene TRBV10-1; 9 positions match TRBD1. Germline CDR1 reads WNHNN; CDR2 reads SYGVQD (reference sequence). The CDR3 runs to 18 residues. With 4 bases clipped from V and 6 bases from J, the junction kept 16 bases outside the gene matches.

The chain carries TRBV6-5 and TRBJ2-3; 7 bases are a match to TRBD2. The germline gives CDR1 MNHEY, CDR2 SVGAGI. Trimming at V came to 6 bases and at J to 3 bases, leaving 6 bases not matched to a gene. The CDR3 has 14 residues. This chain's CDR3 is CASRAGRATDTQYF. The CDR3 DNA sequence: TGTGCCAGCAGAGCGGGGAGGGCTACAGATACGCAGTATTTT.

The chain carries TRBV29-1 and TRBJ1-2, with 8 bases fitting TRBD1. The J segment lost 2 bases and the V segment lost 2 bases, leaving 4 bases of the junction unmatched. The CDR3 is 14 residues long. From germline, CDR1 is SQVTM and CDR2 ANQGSEA. The CDR3 DNA reads as TGCAGCGTTGAACGAGGGGACAGGAACTATGGCTACACCTTC. This sequence encodes CSVERGDRNYGYTF.

This clone was observed a single time. The V and J genes are TRBV9 and TRBJ2-2; 8 nucleotides match TRBD2. Per germline, CDR1 SGDLS and CDR2 YYNGEE. This CDR3 is built from 16 residues. Trimming at V came to 0 bases and at J to 2 bases, leaving 3 bases not matched to a gene. CDR3 DNA sequence: TGTGCCAGCAGCGTAGCTAGCGGGCTAAACACCGGGGAGCTGTTTTTT. Amino acid sequence: CASSVASGLNTGELFF.

V gene TRBV5-1 combines with J gene TRBJ2-1, with TRBD2 as a possible D gene (6 bases). Germline V lookup: CDR1 SGHRS, CDR2 YFSETQ. The CDR3 contains 15 residues. V was clipped by 2 bases and J by 4 bases, with 13 bases between them. CDR3: CASSFVASEYNEQFF. Here the CDR3 DNA reads TGCGCCAGCAGCTTTGTCGCTAGCGAGTACAATGAGCAGTTCTTC. Looking up the rest from reference TRBV5-1 and TRBJ2-1 gives the full variable domain: KAGVTQTPRYLIKTRGQQVTLSCSPISGHRSVSWYQQTPGQGLQFLFEYFSETQRNKGNFPGRFSGRQFSNSRSEMNVSTLELGDSALYLCASSFVASEYNEQFFGPGTRLTVL.

Only one count was recorded for this clone. Other DNA sequences in the same sample also yield this CDR3. The chain has TRBV19 and TRBJ1-5, with 7 bases identical to TRBD1. CDR3 length: 15 amino acids. The germline CDR1 and CDR2 sequences are LNHDA and SQIVND (reference sequence). J was trimmed by 2 bases and V by 3 bases; bases with no gene match: 4. The chain's CDR3 is CASSIKGAGNQPQHF. Here the CDR3 DNA reads TGTGCCAGTAGTATCAAGGGGGCCGGCAATCAGCCCCAGCATTTT.

The rearrangement links TRBV28 to TRBJ2-1; 9 nucleotides align to TRBD2. Germline assignment: CDR1 MDHEN and CDR2 SYDVKM. This CDR3 contains 18 residues. With 5 bases clipped from V and 6 bases from J, the junction kept 17 bases outside the gene matches. The CDR3 region has the DNA TGTGCCAGCAGTCCGAACGTGGGACTAGCAACCGTCCGCAATGAGCAGTTCTTC. Its protein is CASSPNVGLATVRNEQFF.

The rearrangement links TRBV27 to TRBJ2-1; 9 bases are shared with TRBD2. The V and J ends lost 1 base and 8 bases, in that order; junction bases with no gene match: 9. The germline V gene encodes CDR1 MNHEY and CDR2 SMNVEV (reference sequence). The CDR3 sequence is 16 residues long. Here the CDR3 DNA reads TGTGCCAGCAGTTTATTTGGCGGGAGGGGTAGGGATGAGCAGTTCTTC. Its translation is CASSLFGGRGRDEQFF.

The rearrangement uses TRBV9 and TRBJ2-1; weak D call: TRBD2 (7 bases). Trimming removed 4 bases from V and 9 bases from J, with 14 bases in between. The germline V gene has CDR1 SGDLS and CDR2 YYNGEE. This CDR3 has 13 residues. The CDR3 bases are TGTGCCAGCAGCACCCGAGGGGGGGCTGAGCAGTTCTTC. Translation: CASSTRGGAEQFF.

The chain has TRBV7-4 and TRBJ1-1, with a tentative D call TRBD1 (5 bases). Germline CDR1 reads SGHVT; CDR2 reads SQSDAQ. The ends were cut back, 5 bases at V and 4 bases at J, with 8 bases in the middle. The CDR3 spans 12 residues. The CDR3 loop is CASSGTATEAFF. For the CDR3, the DNA is TGTGCCAGCAGCGGGACTGCCACTGAAGCTTTCTTT.

The chain couples TRBV6-6 to TRBJ1-1; D uncertain. Trimming cost V 2 bases and J 7 bases, with 14 bases left between them. CDR3 length: 14 amino acids. Germline lookup yields CDR1 MNHNY and CDR2 SVGAGI (reference sequence). The CDR3, as DNA: TGTGCCAGCAGTTACGGTTCGGGTCTACTTGAAGCTTTCTTT. Encoded protein: CASSYGSGLLEAFF.

This chain links TRBV6-6 with TRBJ1-2, with D unclear. The CDR3 runs to 11 residues. Germline lookup yields CDR1 MNHNY and CDR2 SVGAGI (reference sequence). Deletions cut 7 bases from V and 5 bases from J, with 8 bases between. This chain's CDR3 is CASMGRYGYTF. CDR3 nucleotide sequence: TGTGCCAGCATGGGAAGGTATGGCTACACCTTC.

As regards this clone: The same CDR3 is also encoded by other DNA sequences in this sample. The chain combines TRBV5-6 with TRBJ1-4; D might be TRBD1 (5 bases). Germline values: CDR1 SGHDT, CDR2 YYEEEE. Between the trimmed V and J ends, which lost 0 bases and 6 bases, there was a span of 9 bases. CDR3 size: 14 residues. The CDR3 DNA is TGTGCCAGCAGCTTGGGCCAGGGTGATGAAAAACTGTTTTTT. Encoded protein: CASSLGQGDEKLFF.

The V call is TRBV7-6, the J call TRBJ1-2; a possible D gene is TRBD1 (6 bases). The CDR3 loop spans 15 amino acids. Germline CDR1 is SGHVS and CDR2 is FNYEAQ. The V end was cut by 0 bases, the J end by 3 bases, with 11 bases between. CDR3 nucleotides: TGTGCCAGCAGCTTAGCAGGGGGAGGCGACTATGGCTACACCTTC. Protein sequence: CASSLAGGGDYGYTF.

This chain links TRBV7-2 with TRBJ1-3; D is undetermined. The germline CDR1 and CDR2 sequences are SGHTA and FQGNSA. The ends were cut back, 5 bases at V and 0 bases at J, with 11 bases in the middle. The CDR3 has 15 amino acids. DNA for the CDR3: TGTGCCAGCAGCGAAGCCATATTCTCTGGAAACACCATATATTTT. Translated, it gives CASSEAIFSGNTIYF. Full variable domain (missing parts from reference TRBV7-2 and TRBJ1-3): GAGVSQSPSNKVTEKGKDVELRCDPISGHTALYWYRQSLGQGLEFLIYFQGNSAPDKSGLPSDRFSAERTGGSVSTLTIQRTQQEDSAVYLCASSEAIFSGNTIYFGEGSWLTVV.

This clone was observed a single time. V gene TRBV19 combines with J gene TRBJ2-2; D may be TRBD2 (5 bases). Germline CDR1 reads LNHDA; CDR2 reads SQIVND (reference sequence). This CDR3 is built from 15 residues. The germline V and J ends were trimmed by 5 bases and 2 bases, with 12 bases remaining between them. CDR3 sequence reads: CASSRRAFNTGELFF. For the CDR3, the DNA is TGTGCCAGTAGTCGGCGGGCATTTAACACCGGGGAGCTGTTTTTT.

The CDR3 DNA is TGCGCCAGCAGCGCCGACACCGGGGAGCTGTTTTTT. Translation: CASSADTGELFF. The chain employs TRBV5-1 and TRBJ2-2; D not resolved. The germline V and J ends were trimmed by 4 bases and 3 bases, with 4 bases remaining between them. This CDR3 spans 12 amino acids. Germline V gene sequence: CDR1 SGHRS, CDR2 YFSETQ. The full variable domain, in which reference TRBV5-1 and TRBJ2-2 provide the parts outside the CDR3, is KAGVTQTPRYLIKTRGQQVTLSCSPISGHRSVSWYQQTPGQGLQFLFEYFSETQRNKGNFPGRFSGRQFSNSRSEMNVSTLELGDSALYLCASSADTGELFFGEGSRLTVL.

The chain couples TRBV19 to TRBJ2-6, with a possible D match to TRBD2 (5 bases). The germline gives CDR1 LNHDA, CDR2 SQIVND (reference sequence). The germline V and J ends were trimmed by 5 bases and 1 base, with 21 bases remaining between them. The CDR3 contains 19 residues. This CDR3 is CASSLSPAGRASGANVLTF. CDR3 nucleotides: TGTGCCAGTAGTCTGAGTCCGGCGGGTAGGGCTTCTGGGGCCAACGTCCTGACTTTC.